This T cell receptor beta chain was captured in a study of spatial heterogeneity in lung cancer. Overall study: Available follow-up PBMC samples, collected a median of around 2 years post-resection, were sequenced. TCR and UMI combinations that were unique each appeared, on average, more than ten times in raw reads.

TCRdb called the 5' RACE reads again in MiXCR, with one record for every CDR3 protein. The sample lists around 110,000 distinct CDR3 sequences; 12% were seen once. About this clonotype: Its antigen is still unknown. The junction departs from germline at one end; a sequencing error may be responsible.

The CDR3 totals 16 residues. The germline V gene has CDR1 MDHEN and CDR2 SYDVKM. Sample time point: blood at routine non-recurrence follow-up after resection. Unsorted whole RNA of tumor, nontumor lung or frozen PBMC was sequenced. Findings and limits, study-wide: At tumor resection, ubiquitous expanded TCRs were detected in blood more often than later.

The chain links TRBV28 to TRBJ1-3; tentative D call: TRBD1 (5 bases). The material sequenced was PBMCs, taken at follow-up. This receptor was taken from a male donor with early-stage non-small cell lung cancer. Written as DNA, the CDR3 is TGTGCCAGCACCCCGAATAGGGGTATCTCTGGAGACACCATATATTTT. The encoded protein is CASTPNRGISGDTIYF.